The clone carrying this TCR beta chain has only a few counts. What it binds is unknown. The sample is drawn from a study of chemoradiotherapy in HPV16-positive cancers. Overall study: A couple of HPV16-positive patients' cells yielded candidate HPV-specific clones and common motifs.

Whole-study findings and limits: Only a couple of HPV16-positive patients supplied the functional HPV-specificity definition. Better recurrence-free survival went with HPV-responsive T-cell expansion in HPV16-positive patients.

The germline V gene has CDR1 LGHNA and CDR2 YNFKEQ. The junction had 5 bases not matched to a gene; V was cut back by 1 base and J by 5 bases. The CDR3 has 15 amino acids. TCRdb keeps only in-frame clones here, not all; method: immunoSEQ multiplex PCR. The sample includes 6,000 to 8,000 clones, 88% of them seen just once. The specimen was tumor tissue, collected from a patient who underwent chemoradiotherapy. This chain connects TRBV4-2 to TRBJ2-1; TRBD2 agrees at 7 bases. The source is a human donor with HPV-associated anogenital cancer. CDR3 bases: TGTGCCAGCAGCCAAGTGGCGGGAGAAGACAATGAGCAGTTCTTC. It is translated as CASSQVAGEDNEQFF.